A single sample is the source of the 25 T cell receptor beta chains below, sequenced in a study of PD-1 blockade in mismatch repair-deficient tumors. Here immunoSEQ multiplex PCR was the method, and the copy in TCRdb shows in-frame clones only, minus some. Of about 18,000 clones in the sample, about 80% are singletons; the top ten hold around 1.5%. The sequencing used PBMCs, collected less than 25 weeks after starting pembrolizumab. The receptors were gathered from an adult with mismatch repair-deficient cancer.

The chain couples TRBV29-1 to TRBJ2-1; 7 bases are shared with TRBD2. J lost 9 bases, V lost 4 bases, and 9 bases had no gene match. Per the germline V gene, CDR1 is SQVTM and CDR2 is ANQGSEA. The CDR3 runs to 13 residues. In nucleotides, the CDR3 is TGCAGCGTTGGAGTGGGAGGGCACGGTGAGCAGTTCTTC. Translated: CSVGVGGHGEQFF.

The J gene is TRBJ2-7, the V gene TRBV5-1; D remains ambiguous. Between the trimmed V and J ends, which lost 5 bases and 1 base, there was a span of 10 bases. The germline CDR1 and CDR2 sequences are SGHRS and YFSETQ. The CDR3 spans 13 residues. The chain's CDR3 is CASRGAVSYEQYF. The DNA for the CDR3 is TGCGCCAGCAGAGGCGCGGTATCCTACGAGCAGTACTTC. Based on the CDR3 plus reference TRBV5-1 and TRBJ2-7, the full variable domain is KAGVTQTPRYLIKTRGQQVTLSCSPISGHRSVSWYQQTPGQGLQFLFEYFSETQRNKGNFPGRFSGRQFSNSRSEMNVSTLELGDSALYLCASRGAVSYEQYFGPGTRLTVT.

The chain is built from TRBV5-6 and TRBJ2-7, with no clear D. With 1 base removed from V and 5 bases from J, the gap between germline ends came to 19 bases. CDR1 and CDR2 (germline): SGHDT, YYEEEE. This CDR3 contains 16 residues. DNA of the CDR3: TGTGCCAGCAGCTTGTTTTTCACCTCCGTCGGTAACGAGCAGTACTTC. Its translation is CASSLFFTSVGNEQYF.

The chain carries TRBV7-2 and TRBJ1-6, with unresolved D. V was shortened by 1 base and J by 0 bases, with 16 bases between the two germline ends. Per germline, CDR1 SGHTA and CDR2 FQGNSA. The CDR3 has 19 residues. The CDR3 sequence: CASSLERLGRASYNSPLHF. The DNA of the CDR3 is TGTGCCAGCAGCTTAGAGAGGTTAGGGAGGGCCTCCTATAATTCACCCCTCCACTTT.

V and J are TRBV20-1 and TRBJ2-1; D might be TRBD1 (5 bases). The CDR3 consists of 11 residues. Trimming removed 7 bases from V and 8 bases from J, with 12 bases in between. CDR1 and CDR2 (germline): DFQATT, SNEGSKA (reference sequence). The CDR3 bases are TGCAGTGTTAAGGGGCTAGATGAGCAGTTCTTC. This sequence encodes CSVKGLDEQFF.

This chain connects TRBV9 to TRBJ2-3, with 11 bases aligning to TRBD2. In germline, CDR1 is SGDLS, CDR2 YYNGEE. The V segment lost 0 bases and the J segment 3 bases; nucleotides outside the gene matches: 0. CDR3 length equals 15 residues. The CDR3 loop is CASSVGTSGTDTQYF. CDR3 DNA: TGTGCCAGCAGCGTAGGGACTAGCGGGACAGATACGCAGTATTTT.

This clone was observed a handful of times. V gene TRBV19 combines with J gene TRBJ2-7; D not certain. This CDR3 spans 12 amino acids. V lost 5 bases to trimming and J lost 6 bases, with 11 bases between them. Germline lookup yields CDR1 LNHDA and CDR2 SQIVND (reference sequence). In nucleotides, the CDR3 is TGTGCCAGTAGTCCGAGAATTGGCGAGCAGTACTTC. Amino acid sequence: CASSPRIGEQYF.

The J gene is TRBJ2-7, the V gene TRBV29-1; 7 positions agree with TRBD2. Germline V gene sequence: CDR1 SQVTM, CDR2 ANQGSEA. With 3 bases clipped from V and 4 bases from J, the junction kept 12 bases outside the gene matches. The CDR3 runs to 15 residues. In nucleotides, the CDR3 is TGCAGCGTTGAGGGGGGGACGGCCCCCGCTTACGAGCAGTACTTC. It encodes CSVEGGTAPAYEQYF.

The J gene is TRBJ2-3, the V gene TRBV29-1; D not resolved. The CDR3 totals 14 residues. Germline V lookup: CDR1 SQVTM, CDR2 ANQGSEA. V was pared by 6 bases and J by 2 bases, with 15 bases between. The CDR3 DNA sequence: TGCAGCGTGGGCTCTCTGCCGTACACAGATACGCAGTATTTT. Residues: CSVGSLPYTDTQYF.

This sequence joins TRBV27 and TRBJ2-4, with 8 nucleotides matching TRBD2. The CDR3 is 16 residues long. The V gene end was trimmed by 5 bases and the J gene end by 1 base; junction bases not matched to a gene: 7. Per germline, CDR1 MNHEY and CDR2 SMNVEV (reference sequence). The CDR3 sequence: CASSPRGGDAKNIQYF. The CDR3 DNA follows: TGTGCCAGCAGTCCCCGGGGGGGGGACGCCAAAAACATTCAGTACTTC.

CDR3 in amino acids: CASSARPGTGVTEAFF. The CDR3 DNA is TGTGCCAGTAGTGCCCGTCCTGGGACAGGGGTAACTGAAGCTTTCTTT. The chain recombines TRBV19 with TRBJ1-1; TRBD1 aligns across 10 bases. V shed 5 bases, J shed 5 bases, and the junction held 11 bases outside the gene matches. The CDR3 is 16 residues long. Germline V gene data show CDR1 as LNHDA and CDR2 as SQIVND (reference sequence).

This chain uses TRBV29-1 with TRBJ1-1; 7 nucleotides agree with TRBD1. CDR3 length: 14 residues. Trimming cost V 2 bases and J 4 bases; bases outside gene matches: 7. The germline gives CDR1 SQVTM, CDR2 ANQGSEA. CDR3 region: CSVERRQGGTEAFF. The CDR3 region has the DNA TGCAGCGTTGAACGGAGACAGGGAGGCACTGAAGCTTTCTTT.

The V and J genes are TRBV19 and TRBJ1-4; 11 nucleotides line up with TRBD1. The CDR3 spans 16 residues. V gave up 6 bases and J gave up 8 bases; unmatched junction bases: 11. The V gene's germline CDR1 is LNHDA and CDR2 SQIVND (reference sequence). CDR3 protein: CASSPGQGGNSEKLFF. The CDR3 region has the DNA TGTGCCAGTAGCCCGGGACAGGGGGGGAATAGCGAAAAACTGTTTTTT.

V gene TRBV4-2 combines with J gene TRBJ2-5; D ambiguous. From germline, CDR1 is LGHNA and CDR2 YNFKEQ. The CDR3 length is 14 residues. The V end was cut by 0 bases, the J end by 5 bases, with 10 bases between. The CDR3 here is CASSQDVPSETQYF. The CDR3 bases are TGTGCCAGCAGCCAAGATGTACCCAGTGAGACCCAGTACTTC.

The J gene is TRBJ1-2, the V gene TRBV28, with TRBD1 matching over 9 bases. The V gene's germline CDR1 is MDHEN and CDR2 SYDVKM. This CDR3 has 14 amino acids. V trimming: 2 bases; J trimming: 10 bases; junction bases outside the gene matches: 8. The CDR3 loop is CASSLGTGTSDYTF. The CDR3 nucleotides are TGTGCCAGCAGTTTAGGGACAGGGACCAGTGACTACACCTTC.

This clone was counted only a few times. CDR3 residues: CASSLPGTGTHEQYF. In DNA form, the CDR3 reads TGTGCCAGCAGTTTACCCGGGACAGGTACCCACGAGCAGTACTTC. The gene calls are TRBV28 and TRBJ2-7; TRBD1 matches at 8 bases. The CDR3 is 15 amino acids. Germline values: CDR1 MDHEN, CDR2 SYDVKM. Unmatched junction bases numbered 8, after V lost 2 bases and J lost 5 bases.

The chain recombines TRBV6-5 with TRBJ2-3; 9 bases fit TRBD2. Germline V gives CDR1 MNHEY, CDR2 SVGAGI. V dropped 3 bases and J dropped 3; count of bases not matched to a gene: 7. This CDR3 has 16 amino acids. The CDR3 DNA is TGTGCCAGCAGTTATCATAGCGGGAGTACGACAGATACGCAGTATTTT. Its translation is CASSYHSGSTTDTQYF.

This clone came up once. The chain has TRBV28 and TRBJ2-2; D is possibly TRBD1 (6 bases). Germline V gene lookup returns CDR1 MDHEN and CDR2 SYDVKM. The CDR3 is 13 amino acids. Trimming pared 2 bases from V and 6 bases from J, leaving 7 bases between. The CDR3 sequence is CASSLGQPGELFF. The DNA for the CDR3 is TGTGCCAGCAGTTTAGGACAGCCCGGGGAGCTGTTTTTT.

The chain recombines TRBV11-3 with TRBJ2-1; no firm D call. Germline V gene lookup returns CDR1 SGHNT and CDR2 YENEEA. The V end was cut by 4 bases, the J end by 0 bases, with 7 bases between. This CDR3 has 14 residues. The CDR3 loop is CASSYSPSYNEQFF. DNA of the CDR3: TGTGCCAGCAGCTATAGTCCCTCCTACAATGAGCAGTTCTTC.

The CDR3 sequence: CAISESWGLAATTYNEQFF. The CDR3, as DNA: TGTGCCATCAGTGAGTCATGGGGACTAGCGGCCACGACCTACAATGAGCAGTTCTTC. V gene TRBV10-3 combines with J gene TRBJ2-1, with 11 positions matching TRBD2. The CDR3 is 19 residues long. The V gene end was trimmed by 0 bases and the J gene end by 2 bases; junction bases not matched to a gene: 9. Germline lookup yields CDR1 ENHRY and CDR2 SYGVKD.

This clone was seen a handful of times. The chain joins TRBV6-1 to TRBJ1-2; TRBD1 might be the D (5 bases). In germline, CDR1 is MNHNS, CDR2 SASEGT. This CDR3 contains 15 residues. Trimming stripped 4 bases from V and 8 bases from J, with 20 bases between. The CDR3 sequence is CASSGLAREARGYTF. CDR3 nucleotide sequence: TGTGCCAGCAGTGGGTTAGCCAGGGAGGCCAGGGGCTACACCTTC.

This clone came up a few times. The chain joins TRBV27 to TRBJ2-7; D is possibly TRBD1 (6 bases). Germline lookup yields CDR1 MNHEY and CDR2 SMNVEV (reference sequence). Trimming removed 2 bases at V and 2 bases at J, with 7 bases between. The CDR3 consists of 13 residues. CDR3 bases: TGTGCCAGCAGTTTACGGACAGCCTACGAGCAGTACTTC. This translates into CASSLRTAYEQYF.

J is TRBJ2-3 and V is TRBV27; D possibly corresponds to TRBD1 (5 bases). V lost 7 bases and J 5 bases, leaving 19 bases between the germline ends. The CDR3 has 15 amino acids. CDR1 is MNHEY and CDR2 is SMNVEV in the germline V gene (reference sequence). The CDR3: CASTYRSGHGDTQYF. The CDR3 DNA sequence: TGTGCCAGCACCTACAGGTCCGGACATGGAGATACGCAGTATTTT.

The chain has TRBV7-9 and TRBJ2-3; perhaps TRBD1 as D (6 bases). V lost 7 bases and J lost 9, with 17 bases in between. Germline V gene lookup returns CDR1 SEHNR and CDR2 FQNEAQ (reference sequence). The CDR3 has 13 residues. The CDR3 DNA reads TGTGCCAGCACCCCAGAGAACAGGGAGACGCAGTATTTT. Translation: CASTPENRETQYF. The full variable domain, its missing parts supplied by reference TRBV7-9 and TRBJ2-3, is DTGVSQNPRHKITKRGQNVTFRCDPISEHNRLYWYRQTLGQGPEFLTYFQNEAQLEKSRLLSDRFSAERPKGSFSTLEIQRTEQGDSAMYLCASTPENRETQYFGPGTRLTVL.

J is TRBJ2-3 and V is TRBV5-1; weak D call: TRBD2 (6 bases). CDR1 is SGHRS, CDR2 YFSETQ, per germline. The CDR3 length is 13 residues. Trimming pared 4 bases from V and 0 bases from J, leaving 6 bases between. Here the CDR3 reads CASSGTSTDTQYF. As DNA, the CDR3 is TGCGCCAGCAGCGGGACTAGCACAGATACGCAGTATTTT.